These 3 T cell receptor beta chains were sequenced from one sample in a study of blood T cell repertoires in COVID-19. Clones were sequenced by immunoSEQ multiplex PCR, and TCRdb holds only the in-frame ones, with some missing. Of about 90,000 clones listed, approximately 80% are singletons. The sequenced sample was peripheral blood. These receptors came from a woman between 65 and 79 years old with acute or convalescent COVID-19.

This chain connects TRBV5-1 to TRBJ1-4, with 7 bases identical to TRBD1. This CDR3 has 14 residues. The V segment lost 4 bases and the J segment 7 bases; nucleotides outside the gene matches: 7. The germline gives CDR1 SGHRS, CDR2 YFSETQ. CDR3 region: CASSKGQQLEKLFF. Here the CDR3 DNA reads TGCGCCAGCAGCAAGGGACAGCAACTTGAAAAACTGTTTTTT.

This clone appeared a single time. The chain carries TRBV27 and TRBJ2-7, with 10 bases lining up with TRBD2. Trimming removed 7 bases from V and 3 bases from J; junction bases left unmatched: 15. The germline CDR1 and CDR2 sequences are MNHEY and SMNVEV (reference sequence). The CDR3 has 17 amino acids. CDR3 sequence: CASMGLRAGGPIYEQYF. The CDR3 DNA sequence: TGTGCCAGCATGGGACTTAGAGCGGGAGGGCCCATCTACGAGCAGTACTTC.

This sequence joins TRBV5-6 and TRBJ1-2, with TRBD1 as a possible D gene (6 bases). There are 15 residues in the CDR3. The germline V gene has CDR1 SGHDT and CDR2 YYEEEE. V lost 4 bases and J lost 4, with 17 bases in between. The CDR3 DNA reads TGTGCCAGCAGCCGCGTGGGGGACACCTCCTATGGCTACACCTTC. Protein product: CASSRVGDTSYGYTF.